This T cell receptor beta chain originates from a study of T cells after yellow fever vaccination. Study-level points and caveats: Post-booster reappearance was seen for most primary-vaccination clones (nearly 97% CD4, about 90% CD8). A minor fraction of clonotypes spanned both CD4 and CD8 compartments.

TCRdb reanalysed the 5' RACE reads using MiXCR and keeps one entry per CDR3 protein. The table includes about 150,000 distinct CDR3 sequences, about 7% detected once. With regard to this clonotype: No antigen is known for it. A clone one base away is much larger, so this may be a read error.

The germline V gene encodes CDR1 MNHEY and CDR2 SVGEGT. The CDR3 extends over 14 amino acids. The material sequenced was CD4+ T cells sorted from PBMCs, taken 10 days after the yellow fever booster vaccination. The V and J genes are TRBV6-2 or TRBV6-3 and TRBJ2-7, with unresolved D. This clonotype was obtained from a man under 40 who received the YFV17D yellow fever vaccine. The CDR3 protein is CASRYYGPRYEQYF. The CDR3 coding sequence is TGTGCCAGCAGATACTACGGACCTCGCTACGAGCAGTACTTC.